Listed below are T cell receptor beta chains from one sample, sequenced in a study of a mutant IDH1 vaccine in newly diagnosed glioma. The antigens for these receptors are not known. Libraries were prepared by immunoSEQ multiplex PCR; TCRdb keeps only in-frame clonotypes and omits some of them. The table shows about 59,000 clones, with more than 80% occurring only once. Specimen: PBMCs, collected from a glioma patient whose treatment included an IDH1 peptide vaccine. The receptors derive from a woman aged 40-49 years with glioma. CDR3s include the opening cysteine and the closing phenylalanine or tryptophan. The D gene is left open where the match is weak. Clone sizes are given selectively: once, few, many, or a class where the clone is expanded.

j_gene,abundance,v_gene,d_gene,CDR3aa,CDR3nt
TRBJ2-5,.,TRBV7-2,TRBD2,CASSSIRSSGGPGSTQYF,TGTGCCAGCAGCTCTATTCGTAGTAGCGGGGGCCCTGGGTCGACCCAGTACTTC
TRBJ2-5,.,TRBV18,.,CASSPPDYETQYF,TGTGCCAGCTCCCCCCCAGATTATGAGACCCAGTACTTC
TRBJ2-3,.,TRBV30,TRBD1,CAWARGRASTDTQYF,TGTGCCTGGGCTAGGGGGCGGGCCAGCACAGATACGCAGTATTTT
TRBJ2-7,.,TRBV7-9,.,CASTPMGETQYF,TGTGCCAGCACACCAATGGGCGAAACCCAGTACTTC
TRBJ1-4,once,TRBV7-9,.,CASSFGGQPNEKLFF,TGTGCCAGCAGCTTCGGGGGGCAGCCTAATGAAAAACTGTTTTTT
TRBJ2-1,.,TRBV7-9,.,CASSPVVAGAGEQFF,TGTGCCAGCAGCCCAGTAGTTGCAGGGGCGGGTGAGCAGTTCTTC
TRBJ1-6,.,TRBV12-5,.,CASGLGGWMGDPRNSPLHF,TGTGCTAGTGGTTTGGGGGGGTGGATGGGGGACCCGAGGAATTCACCCCTCCACTTT
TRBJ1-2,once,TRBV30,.,CAWRVGTDSYGYTF,TGTGCCTGGAGAGTTGGGACGGACAGCTATGGCTACACCTTC
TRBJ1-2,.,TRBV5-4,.,CASSLVPGDGYTF,TGTGCCAGCAGCTTGGTACCGGGGGATGGCTACACCTTC
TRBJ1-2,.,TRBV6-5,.,CASSYRGQGHGYTF,TGTGCCAGCAGTTACCGGGGGCAGGGGCATGGCTACACCTTC
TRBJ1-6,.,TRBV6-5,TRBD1,CASRPRDREISPLHF,TGTGCCAGCAGGCCCCGGGACAGGGAAATTTCACCCCTCCACTTT
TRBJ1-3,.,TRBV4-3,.,CASSQAGVGNTIYF,TGCGCCAGCAGCCAAGCTGGGGTCGGAAACACCATATATTTT
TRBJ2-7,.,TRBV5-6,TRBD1,CASSLLAGTGPYEQYF,TGTGCCAGCAGCCTCCTCGCCGGGACAGGTCCCTACGAGCAGTACTTC
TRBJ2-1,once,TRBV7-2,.,CASSQVEDNEQFF,TGTGCCAGCAGCCAGGTGGAGGACAATGAGCAGTTCTTC
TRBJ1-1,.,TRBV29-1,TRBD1,CSTRTGMNTEAFF,TGCAGCACCCGGACAGGGATGAACACTGAAGCTTTCTTT
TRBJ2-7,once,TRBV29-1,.,CSVEERGRVEQYF,TGCAGCGTTGAAGAAAGGGGGAGAGTCGAGCAGTACTTC
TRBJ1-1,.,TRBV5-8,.,CASRRGWIPNTEAFF,TGTGCCTCCCGGAGGGGTTGGATTCCGAACACTGAAGCTTTCTTT
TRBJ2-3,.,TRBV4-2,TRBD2,CASSRWTSTSTDTQYF,TGTGCCAGCAGCCGGTGGACTAGCACGAGCACAGATACGCAGTATTTT
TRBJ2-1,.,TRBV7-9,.,CASSRILYRDWKDNEQFF,TGTGCCAGCAGCCGAATACTTTACCGGGACTGGAAAGACAATGAGCAGTTCTTC
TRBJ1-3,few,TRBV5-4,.,CASTQGPNSGNTIYF,TGTGCCAGCACCCAAGGCCCAAACTCTGGAAACACCATATATTTT
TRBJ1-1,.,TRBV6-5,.,CASSFLTGRSEAFF,TGTGCCAGCAGCTTCTTAACGGGGAGGTCTGAAGCTTTCTTT
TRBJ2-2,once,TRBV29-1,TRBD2,CSVGTSGRSGELFF,TGCAGCGTAGGGACTAGCGGGAGGTCCGGGGAGCTGTTTTTT
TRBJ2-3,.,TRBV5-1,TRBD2,CASSLRGPGLAGDSTDTQYF,TGCGCCAGCAGCTTGAGGGGTCCGGGACTAGCGGGGGATAGCACAGATACGCAGTATTTT
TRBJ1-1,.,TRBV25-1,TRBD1,CASIITGGTNTEAFF,TGTGCCAGCATAATAACAGGGGGCACGAACACTGAAGCTTTCTTT
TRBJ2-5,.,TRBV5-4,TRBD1,CASSPRGRAQETQYF,TGTGCCAGCAGCCCCAGGGGGCGGGCCCAAGAGACCCAGTACTTC
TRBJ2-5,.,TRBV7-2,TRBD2,CASSLVGLAGGETQYF,TGTGCCAGCAGCTTAGTGGGTCTAGCGGGGGGAGAGACCCAGTACTTC
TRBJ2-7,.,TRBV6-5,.,CASSWTDSYEQYF,TGTGCCAGCAGTTGGACAGACTCCTACGAGCAGTACTTC
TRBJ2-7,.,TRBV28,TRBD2,CAAGAYEQYF,TGTGCCGCGGGGGCCTACGAGCAGTACTTC
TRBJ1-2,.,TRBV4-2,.,CASSQAPDLYGYTF,TGTGCCAGCAGCCAAGCTCCAGACCTTTATGGCTACACCTTC
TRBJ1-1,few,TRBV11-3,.,CASSFQGNTEAFF,TGTGCCAGCAGCTTCCAGGGGAACACTGAAGCTTTCTTT
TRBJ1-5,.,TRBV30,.,CAWSGGPNQPQHF,TGTGCCTGGTCCGGGGGGCCCAATCAGCCCCAGCATTTT
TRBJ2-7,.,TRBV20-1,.,CSASSGEQYF,TGCAGTGCTAGTAGTGGCGAGCAGTACTTC
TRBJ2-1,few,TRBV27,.,CASSSTTTEFSYNEQFF,TGTGCCAGCAGTTCCACTACGACAGAGTTTTCCTACAATGAGCAGTTCTTC
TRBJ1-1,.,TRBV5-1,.,CASSLAPDSNTEAFF,TGCGCCAGCAGCTTGGCCCCGGATTCCAACACTGAAGCTTTCTTT
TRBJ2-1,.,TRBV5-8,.,CASSWAEISLPSIYNEQFF,TGTGCCAGCAGCTGGGCTGAGATCAGCCTCCCTAGTATATACAATGAGCAGTTCTTC
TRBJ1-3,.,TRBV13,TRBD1,CASSPVGTGEYTIYF,TGTGCCAGCAGCCCCGTGGGGACAGGGGAATACACCATATATTTT
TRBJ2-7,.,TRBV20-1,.,CSASPSYEQYF,TGCAGTGCTAGTCCCAGCTACGAGCAGTACTTC
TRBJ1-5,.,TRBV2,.,CAGRRGVRQPQHF,TGTGCCGGCCGGCGGGGGGTCCGTCAGCCCCAGCATTTT
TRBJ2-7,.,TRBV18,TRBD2,CASSPGLAGVSYEQYF,TGTGCCAGCTCACCGGGACTAGCGGGAGTTTCCTACGAGCAGTACTTC
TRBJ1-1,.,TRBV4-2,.,CASSQGPGLNTEAFF,TGTGCCAGCAGCCAAGGTCCGGGCTTGAACACTGAAGCTTTCTTT
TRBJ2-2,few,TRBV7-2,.,CASSRQLTVRGGGELFF,TGTGCCAGCAGTAGACAACTTACTGTCAGGGGGGGCGGGGAGCTGTTTTTT
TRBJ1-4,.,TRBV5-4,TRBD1,CASSSGTENEKLFF,TGTGCCAGCAGCTCAGGGACAGAAAATGAAAAACTGTTTTTT
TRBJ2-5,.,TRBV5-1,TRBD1,CASSSSPGTAQETQYF,TGCGCCAGCAGCTCTTCCCCCGGGACAGCACAAGAGACCCAGTACTTC
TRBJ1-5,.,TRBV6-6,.,CASNRQVSNQPQHF,TGTGCCAGCAACCGACAGGTTAGCAATCAGCCCCAGCATTTT
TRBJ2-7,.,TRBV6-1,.,CASSEEYFGTPLYEQYF,TGTGCCAGCAGTGAAGAGTACTTCGGGACACCCCTCTACGAGCAGTACTTC